Sequencing of this T cell receptor (beta chain) was carried out in a study of glioma-infiltrating T cells after dendritic cell vaccination. J gave up 4 bases and V 5 bases, and 5 bases lay outside the gene matches. The CDR3 runs to 15 residues. The germline V gene has CDR1 SGHKS and CDR2 YYEKEE (reference sequence). Time point given: after dendritic cell vaccination, including at tumor progression/relapse. Primers: 60 V beta forward and 13 J beta reverse. This table comes from immunoSEQ multiplex PCR, and its TCRdb copy is limited to in-frame clones, with some not included. The table has 75,000 to 95,000 clones, about 81% seen once.

This sequence was found in a human donor with glioblastoma. Sequenced material: blood, taken after dendritic cell vaccination. The chain has TRBV5-5 and TRBJ2-1, with 11 bases fitting TRBD2. CDR3 amino acids: CASRPGLAAYNEQFF. The DNA for the CDR3 is TGTGCCAGCAGACCGGGACTAGCGGCTTACAATGAGCAGTTCTTC.